This T cell receptor (beta chain) was recorded in a study of post-analysis software for immune sequencing data. With respect to this clonotype: The antigen remains undetermined.

The CDR3 totals 13 residues. The germline V and J ends were trimmed by 4 bases and 7 bases, with 16 bases remaining between them. Germline values: CDR1 DFQATT, CDR2 SNEGSKA (reference sequence). Prepared libraries of TCR beta cDNA carried unique molecular identifiers. TCRdb used MiXCR to reprocess the PCR reads, holding one entry per CDR3 protein. The data contain 800,000 to 950,000 distinct CDR3 sequences, roughly 50% of them singletons. Study results and caveats: Controls had lower frequencies than patients of about 5 TRBV segments, which included TRBV5-6, TRBV5-1 and TRBV20-1. Controls showed significantly higher normalized Chao1 diversity than did multiple sclerosis patients.

Sequencing used blood. This sequence joins TRBV20-1 and TRBJ1-2, with D unresolved. This TCR derives from a girl aged 5 to 17 with multiple sclerosis. CDR3 nucleotides: TGCAGTGCTAAGACGAAGGAGTTTTTTGGCTACACCTTC. It specifies CSAKTKEFFGYTF.